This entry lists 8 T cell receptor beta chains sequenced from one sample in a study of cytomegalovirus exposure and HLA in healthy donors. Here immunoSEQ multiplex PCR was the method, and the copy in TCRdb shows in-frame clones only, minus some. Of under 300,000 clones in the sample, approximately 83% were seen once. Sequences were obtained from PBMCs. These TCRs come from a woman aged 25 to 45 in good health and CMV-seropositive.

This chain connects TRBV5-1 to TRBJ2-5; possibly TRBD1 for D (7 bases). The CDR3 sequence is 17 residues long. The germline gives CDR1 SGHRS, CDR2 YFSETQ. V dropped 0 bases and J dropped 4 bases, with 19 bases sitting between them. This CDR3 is CASSLALFQGGPETQYF. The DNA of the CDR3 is TGCGCCAGCAGCTTGGCGCTGTTCCAGGGGGGTCCAGAGACCCAGTACTTC.

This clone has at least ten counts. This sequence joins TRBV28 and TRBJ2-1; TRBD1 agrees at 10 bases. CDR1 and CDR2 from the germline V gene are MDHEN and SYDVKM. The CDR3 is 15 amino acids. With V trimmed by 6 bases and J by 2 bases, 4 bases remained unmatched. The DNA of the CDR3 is TGTGCCAGCAGCTCTGGACAGGGGGCCTACAATGAGCAGTTCTTC. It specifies CASSSGQGAYNEQFF.

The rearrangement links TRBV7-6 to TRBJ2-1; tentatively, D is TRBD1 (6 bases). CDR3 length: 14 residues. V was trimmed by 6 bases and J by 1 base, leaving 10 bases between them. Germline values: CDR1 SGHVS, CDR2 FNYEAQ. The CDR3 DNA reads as TGTGCCAGCAGTCGGACAGAGTCCTACAATGAGCAGTTCTTC. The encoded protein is CASSRTESYNEQFF.

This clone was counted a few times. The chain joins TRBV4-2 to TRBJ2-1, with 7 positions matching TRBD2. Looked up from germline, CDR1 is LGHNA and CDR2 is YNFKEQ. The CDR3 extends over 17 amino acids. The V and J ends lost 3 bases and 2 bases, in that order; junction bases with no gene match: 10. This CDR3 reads CASSQISGSGPYNEQFF. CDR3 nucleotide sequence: TGTGCCAGCAGCCAGATTAGCGGGTCGGGACCCTACAATGAGCAGTTCTTC.

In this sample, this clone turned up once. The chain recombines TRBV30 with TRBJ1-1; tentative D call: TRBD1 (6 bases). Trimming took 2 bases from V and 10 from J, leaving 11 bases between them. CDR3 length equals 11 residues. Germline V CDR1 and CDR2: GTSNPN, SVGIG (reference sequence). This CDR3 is CAWSIGGVAFF. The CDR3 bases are TGTGCCTGGAGTATAGGGGGTGTAGCTTTCTTT. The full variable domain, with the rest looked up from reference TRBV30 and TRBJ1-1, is SQTIHQWPATLVQPVGSPLSLECTVEGTSNPNLYWYRQAAGRGLQLLFYSVGIGQISSEVPQNLSASRPQDRQFILSSKKLLLSDSGFYLCAWSIGGVAFFGQGTRLTVV.

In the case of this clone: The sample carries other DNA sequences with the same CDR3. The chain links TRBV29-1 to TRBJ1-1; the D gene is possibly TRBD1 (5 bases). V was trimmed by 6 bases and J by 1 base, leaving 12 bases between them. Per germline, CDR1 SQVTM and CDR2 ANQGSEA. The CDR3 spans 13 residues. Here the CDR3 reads CSVPTESNTEAFF. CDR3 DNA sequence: TGCAGCGTCCCGACAGAATCGAACACTGAAGCTTTCTTT. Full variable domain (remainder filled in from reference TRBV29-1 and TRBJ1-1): SAVISQKPSRDICQRGTSLTIQCQVDSQVTMMFWYRQQPGQSLTLIATANQGSEATYESGFVIDKFPISRPNLTFSTLTVSNMSPEDSSIYLCSVPTESNTEAFFGQGTRLTVV.

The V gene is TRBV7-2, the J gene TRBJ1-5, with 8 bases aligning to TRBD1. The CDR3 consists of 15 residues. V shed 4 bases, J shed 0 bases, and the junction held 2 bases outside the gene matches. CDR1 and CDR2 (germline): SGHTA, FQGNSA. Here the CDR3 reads CASSSTGASNQPQHF. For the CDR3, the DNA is TGTGCCAGCAGCTCGACAGGGGCTAGCAATCAGCCCCAGCATTTT.

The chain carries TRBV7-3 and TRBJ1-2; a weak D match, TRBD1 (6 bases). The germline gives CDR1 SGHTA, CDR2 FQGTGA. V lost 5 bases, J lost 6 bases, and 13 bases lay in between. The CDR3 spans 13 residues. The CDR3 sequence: CASSQGREDGYTF. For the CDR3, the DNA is TGTGCCAGCAGCCAGGGGAGAGAGGATGGCTACACCTTC.